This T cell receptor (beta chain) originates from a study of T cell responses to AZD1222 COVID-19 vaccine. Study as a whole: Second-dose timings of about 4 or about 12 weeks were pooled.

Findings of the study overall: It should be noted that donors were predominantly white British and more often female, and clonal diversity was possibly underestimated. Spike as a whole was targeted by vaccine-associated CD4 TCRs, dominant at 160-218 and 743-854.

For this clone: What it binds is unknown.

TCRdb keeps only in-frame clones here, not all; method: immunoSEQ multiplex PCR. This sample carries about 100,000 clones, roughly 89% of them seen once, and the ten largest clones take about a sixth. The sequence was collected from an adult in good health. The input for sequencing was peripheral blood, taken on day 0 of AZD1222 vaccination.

CDR3 sequence: CASSLAVQETQYF. Here the CDR3 DNA reads TGTGCCAGCAGCTTAGCGGTACAAGAGACCCAGTACTTC. This rearrangement joins TRBV11-1 to TRBJ2-5; the D is unclear. Germline values: CDR1 SGHAT, CDR2 FQDESV (reference sequence). This CDR3 region has 13 residues. The ends were cut back, 0 bases at V and 2 bases at J, with 4 bases in the middle.